The 32 T cell receptor beta chains in this list originate from one sample, sequenced in a study of T cell responses to AZD1222 COVID-19 vaccine (dated by TCRdb to the early 2020s). Interpreted using the paper, the time point label stands for: sample from adult after SARS-CoV-2 infection, after symptom onset. Libraries were constructed by the immunoSEQ multiplex PCR assay. TCRdb provides this immuneACCESS table in a form limited to in-frame rearrangements. Some clones are lacking; in checked studies, under half of them reflect an unresolved V gene, and why the rest are absent is not known. Within this sample are about 150,000 clones, with approximately 91% of them counted one time only. The ten largest clones capture under 8% of the sample. Material: peripheral blood, obtained after recovery from COVID-19. These receptors were collected from an adult who had recovered from COVID-19.

The rearrangement uses TRBV7-2 and TRBJ2-3; TRBD1 matches at 11 bases. V shed 9 bases, J shed 4 bases, and the junction held 9 bases outside the gene matches. The CDR3 is made up of 15 amino acids. In germline, CDR1 is SGHTA, CDR2 FQGNSA. The CDR3 coding sequence is TGTGCCAGTGGGGCCGGACAGGGGGCCTCAGATACGCAGTATTTT. It is translated as CASGAGQGASDTQYF.

This clone was counted a single time. CDR3 nucleotide sequence: TGTGCCAGTAGTCGAACTAGCGGGGGGGCCTACGAGCAGTACTTC. This encodes CASSRTSGGAYEQYF. The chain carries TRBV19 and TRBJ2-7, with 13 positions matching TRBD2. Germline V lookup: CDR1 LNHDA, CDR2 SQIVND (reference sequence). The J segment lost 2 bases and the V segment lost 5 bases, leaving 3 bases of the junction unmatched. The CDR3 has 15 amino acids.

The genes are TRBV7-2 and TRBJ1-6; D might be TRBD1 (6 bases). V shed 2 bases and J shed 2 bases, with 13 bases lying between them. The CDR3 totals 17 residues. Germline V gene data show CDR1 as SGHTA and CDR2 as FQGNSA. This CDR3 is CASSLFAGDAYNSPLHF. For the CDR3, the DNA is TGTGCCAGCAGCTTATTTGCAGGGGACGCCTATAATTCACCCCTCCACTTT.

J is TRBJ2-2 and V is TRBV6-1; D is tentatively TRBD1 or TRBD2 (5 bases each). Looked up from germline, CDR1 is MNHNS and CDR2 is SASEGT. The CDR3 runs to 14 residues. Trimming pared 3 bases from V and 6 bases from J, leaving 11 bases between. For the CDR3, the DNA is TGTGCCAGCAGTGATGGAGTGGGGGCCGGGGAGCTGTTTTTT. Translating it yields CASSDGVGAGELFF.

The V gene is TRBV28, the J gene TRBJ1-6; TRBD1 matches at 10 bases. CDR3 length: 15 residues. With 7 bases clipped from V and 9 bases from J, the junction kept 9 bases outside the gene matches. CDR1 is MDHEN and CDR2 is SYDVKM in the germline V gene. The CDR3 here is CASKGGTGVVSPLHF. The CDR3 DNA sequence: TGTGCCAGCAAGGGCGGGACAGGGGTAGTTTCACCCCTCCACTTT.

The chain uses TRBV6-2 or TRBV6-3 and TRBJ1-1, with D tentatively TRBD1 (5 bases). Germline lookup yields CDR1 MNHEY and CDR2 SVGEGT. This CDR3 is built from 13 residues. Trimming stripped 5 bases from V and 5 bases from J, with 12 bases between. The CDR3 DNA is TGTGCCAGCAGTCGTCCCCGGGGGACTGAAGCTTTCTTT. It codes for CASSRPRGTEAFF.

V gene TRBV6-1 combines with J gene TRBJ2-7; D uncertain. Per germline, CDR1 MNHNS and CDR2 SASEGT. Trimming removed 2 bases at V and 3 bases at J, with 11 bases between. There are 14 residues in the CDR3. The CDR3, as DNA: TGTGCCAGCAGTGAATTAGCAGTAAGCTACGAGCAGTACTTC. Translated: CASSELAVSYEQYF.

The CDR3 DNA sequence: TGTGCCTGTGACTCGGGGGGCCTCTCCTATAATTCACCCCTCCACTTT. Protein sequence: CACDSGGLSYNSPLHF. V usage is TRBV2 and J usage is TRBJ1-6, with a weak D call TRBD1 (6 bases). Trimming removed 11 bases from V and 0 bases from J, with 17 bases in between. The germline CDR1 and CDR2 sequences are SNHLY and FYNNEI. This CDR3 contains 16 residues.

The chain has TRBV4-1 and TRBJ2-3, with D unclear. Germline values: CDR1 MGHRA, CDR2 YSYEKL. V was clipped by 2 bases and J by 3 bases, with 12 bases between them. This CDR3 contains 15 residues. DNA for the CDR3: TGCGCCAGCAGCCAACTAGGTCTTAGTACAGATACGCAGTATTTT. It translates to CASSQLGLSTDTQYF.

The chain has TRBV7-2 and TRBJ2-7, with D perhaps TRBD2 (6 bases). Trimming took off 1 base at V and 6 bases at J, with 10 bases between the two ends. The germline V gene has CDR1 SGHTA and CDR2 FQGNSA. The CDR3 extends over 13 amino acids. Here the CDR3 DNA reads TGTGCCAGCAGCTTAGTGGAGGGGCCCGAGCAGTACTTC. Amino acid sequence: CASSLVEGPEQYF.

V usage is TRBV7-2 and J usage is TRBJ2-3, with 13 positions matching TRBD2. With 5 bases clipped from V and 4 bases from J, the junction kept 6 bases outside the gene matches. The CDR3 consists of 16 residues. Germline CDR1 is SGHTA and CDR2 is FQGNSA. The DNA of the CDR3 is TGTGCCAGCAGCCCCGGTGGACTAGCGGGGGCAGATACGCAGTATTTT. This codes for CASSPGGLAGADTQYF. Looking up the rest from reference TRBV7-2 and TRBJ2-3 gives the full variable domain: GAGVSQSPSNKVTEKGKDVELRCDPISGHTALYWYRQSLGQGLEFLIYFQGNSAPDKSGLPSDRFSAERTGGSVSTLTIQRTQQEDSAVYLCASSPGGLAGADTQYFGPGTRLTVL.

This clone was observed a few times. V is TRBV19 and J is TRBJ1-4; TRBD1 matches 8 bases. The CDR3 is 14 residues long. Germline V gives CDR1 LNHDA, CDR2 SQIVND (reference sequence). J gave up 2 bases and V 6 bases, and 2 bases lay outside the gene matches. This chain's CDR3 is CASRQGDTNEKLFF. The CDR3 nucleotides are TGTGCCAGTAGACAGGGGGATACTAATGAAAAACTGTTTTTT.

This chain joins TRBV19 and TRBJ1-5; tentatively, D is TRBD1 (5 bases). Germline V gives CDR1 LNHDA, CDR2 SQIVND (reference sequence). Trimming left V 6 bases short and J 0 bases short, with 12 bases between. The CDR3 totals 15 residues. This chain's CDR3 is CASSGSGGSNQPQHF. In DNA form, the CDR3 reads TGTGCCAGTAGCGGCTCGGGGGGTAGCAATCAGCCCCAGCATTTT.

This clone has a single count. V and J are TRBV19 and TRBJ1-5; D not certain. Trimming took 9 bases from V and 1 from J, leaving 13 bases between them. The CDR3 consists of 14 residues. Germline CDR1 is LNHDA and CDR2 is SQIVND (reference sequence). The DNA of the CDR3 is TGTGCCAGCGGGGAGGAAAGCAGCAATCAGCCCCAGCATTTT. This encodes CASGEESSNQPQHF.

This sequence joins TRBV3-1 (or the pseudogene TRBV3-2) and TRBJ2-1; 9 bases are shared with TRBD2. The V gene's germline CDR1 is LGHDT and CDR2 YNNKEL (reference sequence). V lost 0 bases and J lost 8; bases outside the gene matches: 5. This CDR3 has 15 residues. CDR3 residues: CASSQDAGGPDEQFF. CDR3 in DNA: TGTGCCAGCAGCCAAGACGCGGGAGGGCCCGATGAGCAGTTCTTC.

The table lists this clone with a count of one. The V gene is TRBV19, the J gene TRBJ1-1, with 7 bases that match TRBD1. With V trimmed by 4 bases and J by 7 bases, 6 bases remained unmatched. CDR1 and CDR2 from the germline V gene are LNHDA and SQIVND (reference sequence). This CDR3 is 13 amino acids long. CDR3 bases: TGTGCCAGTAGTAGGGACAGAGGAGATGAAGCTTTCTTT. Translating it yields CASSRDRGDEAFF.

The rearrangement links TRBV19 to TRBJ2-2; D unclear. This CDR3 comprises 15 residues. Looked up from germline, CDR1 is LNHDA and CDR2 is SQIVND (reference sequence). The V end was cut by 3 bases, the J end by 2 bases, with 10 bases between. The CDR3 DNA sequence: TGTGCCAGTAGTATCCGAGAGGTAAACACCGGGGAGCTGTTTTTT. Amino acid sequence: CASSIREVNTGELFF.

This clone was recorded once. This chain joins TRBV27 and TRBJ2-5, with a possible D match to TRBD2 (5 bases). This CDR3 comprises 16 residues. The germline V gene encodes CDR1 MNHEY and CDR2 SMNVEV (reference sequence). The V and J ends lost 6 bases and 4 bases respectively, with 21 bases between them. CDR3 bases: TGTGCCAGCAGCTTTATTCGGCGGACGGGGAGAGAGACCCAGTACTTC. It encodes CASSFIRRTGRETQYF.

J is TRBJ2-4 and V is TRBV12-5, with 8 positions matching TRBD1. The V gene end was trimmed by 6 bases and the J gene end by 7 bases; junction bases not matched to a gene: 8. The CDR3 spans 14 residues. Germline V lookup: CDR1 LGHNT, CDR2 FRNRAP. As DNA, the CDR3 is TGTGCTAGTGGCCCGGACAGGGTAGGGAACATTCAGTACTTC. Translating gives CASGPDRVGNIQYF.

J is TRBJ2-3 and V is TRBV6-4; D is uncertain. CDR1 is MRHNA and CDR2 is SNTAGT in the germline V gene. The V and J ends lost 1 base and 1 base respectively, with 12 bases between them. The CDR3 loop spans 16 amino acids. CDR3 amino acids: CASSDFFDPRTDTQYF. In DNA form, the CDR3 reads TGTGCCAGCAGTGACTTCTTCGATCCCCGCACAGATACGCAGTATTTT.

V and J are TRBV10-1 and TRBJ1-1; D perhaps matches TRBD1 (6 bases). The V end was cut by 7 bases, the J end by 5 bases, with 8 bases between. This CDR3 has 11 amino acids. The germline CDR1 and CDR2 sequences are WNHNN and SYGVQD (reference sequence). The CDR3 sequence: CASNRATEAFF. In DNA, the CDR3 is TGCGCCAGCAACAGGGCGACTGAAGCTTTCTTT.

The chain couples TRBV9 to TRBJ2-5; D is possibly TRBD1 (6 bases). V lost 4 bases and J lost 7, with 20 bases in between. CDR1 SGDLS and CDR2 YYNGEE come from the germline V gene. The CDR3 has 15 residues. The CDR3 loop is CASSLDGGTTVTQYF. In DNA, the CDR3 is TGTGCCAGCAGCTTGGATGGGGGCACCACGGTGACCCAGTACTTC.

CDR3 sequence: CASSSRQLYEQYF. In DNA, the CDR3 is TGTGCCAGCAGCTCCAGACAGCTCTACGAGCAGTACTTC. The V call is TRBV7-9, the J call TRBJ2-7, with D possibly TRBD1 on 5 matching bases. From germline, CDR1 is SEHNR and CDR2 FQNEAQ (reference sequence). The length of the CDR3 is 13 residues. Trimming took 4 bases from V and 3 from J, leaving 10 bases between them. The entire variable domain, with the rest obtained from reference TRBV7-9 and TRBJ2-7, is as follows: DTGVSQNPRHKITKRGQNVTFRCDPISEHNRLYWYRQTLGQGPEFLTYFQNEAQLEKSRLLSDRFSAERPKGSFSTLEIQRTEQGDSAMYLCASSSRQLYEQYFGPGTRLTVT.

The V and J genes are TRBV5-5 and TRBJ2-7, with a tentative D call TRBD1 (5 bases). This CDR3 is built from 13 residues. V was shortened by 2 bases and J by 2 bases, with 8 bases between the two germline ends. The germline V gene has CDR1 SGHKS and CDR2 YYEKEE (reference sequence). CDR3 sequence reads: CASSLGHAYEQYF. In DNA form, the CDR3 reads TGTGCCAGCAGCTTAGGACATGCCTACGAGCAGTACTTC.

The rearrangement uses TRBV6-2 or TRBV6-3 and TRBJ1-1; D gene unclear. The V gene's germline CDR1 is MNHEY and CDR2 SVGEGT. V lost 4 bases to trimming and J lost 10 bases, with 19 bases between them. The CDR3 contains 14 residues. The CDR3 DNA reads as TGTGCCAGCAGTTTGGATCCCTTCCTTCAAGGAGCTTTCTTT. Protein product: CASSLDPFLQGAFF.

The V call is TRBV5-1, the J call TRBJ1-3; TRBD1 matches at 10 bases. Trimming cost V 3 bases and J 8 bases; bases outside gene matches: 8. The germline V gene has CDR1 SGHRS and CDR2 YFSETQ. This CDR3 is 15 amino acids long. CDR3 sequence (DNA): TGCGCCAGCAGCTCCGGACAGGGGGAAGTCGACACCATATATTTT. Translated: CASSSGQGEVDTIYF.

V is TRBV7-8 and J is TRBJ2-1, with TRBD2 identical over 13 bases. Trimming removed 5 bases from V and 0 bases from J; junction bases left unmatched: 7. Per the germline V gene, CDR1 is SGHVS and CDR2 is FQNEAQ. The CDR3 is 18 residues long. CDR3 sequence (DNA): TGTGCCAGCAGCAAGACTAGCGGGGGGCGAAGCTCCTACAATGAGCAGTTCTTC. It yields the protein CASSKTSGGRSSYNEQFF.

The chain recombines TRBV27 with TRBJ1-1; TRBD1 might be the D (5 bases). CDR1 and CDR2 from the germline V gene are MNHEY and SMNVEV (reference sequence). The CDR3 runs 15 residues. V shed 5 bases and J shed 1 base, with 14 bases lying between them. The CDR3 protein is CASSPWGLQNTEAFF. The CDR3 DNA reads TGTGCCAGCAGTCCTTGGGGGTTGCAGAACACTGAAGCTTTCTTT.

The table lists this clone with a count of one. The CDR3 DNA reads as TGTGCCAGCAGTTTATTGCCGGGGAACACTGAAGCTTTCTTT. Encoded protein: CASSLLPGNTEAFF. The chain employs TRBV28 and TRBJ1-1; D call uncertain. V lost 1 base, J lost 1 base, and 7 bases lay in between. Germline V gene data show CDR1 as MDHEN and CDR2 as SYDVKM. CDR3 length: 14 amino acids.

The gene calls are TRBV7-2 and TRBJ1-2; D unresolved. V shed 0 bases and J shed 0 bases, with 11 bases lying between them. Germline values: CDR1 SGHTA, CDR2 FQGNSA. This CDR3 spans 16 amino acids. The CDR3 coding sequence is TGTGCCAGCAGCTTAGCAGGAGTCAGAGCTAACTATGGCTACACCTTC. Translated, it gives CASSLAGVRANYGYTF. Combining the CDR3 with reference TRBV7-2 and TRBJ1-2 gives the whole variable domain GAGVSQSPSNKVTEKGKDVELRCDPISGHTALYWYRQSLGQGLEFLIYFQGNSAPDKSGLPSDRFSAERTGGSVSTLTIQRTQQEDSAVYLCASSLAGVRANYGYTFGSGTRLTVV.

The CDR3 sequence is CASSLGGITDTQYF. For the CDR3, the DNA is TGCGCCAGCAGCTTGGGGGGAATCACAGATACGCAGTATTTT. The chain carries TRBV5-1 and TRBJ2-3; D gene ambiguous. V lost 0 bases and J 2 bases, leaving 7 bases between the germline ends. Germline loops: CDR1 SGHRS, CDR2 YFSETQ. The CDR3 runs 14 residues.

This sequence joins TRBV9 and TRBJ2-1, with D possibly being TRBD2 (7 bases). V lost 3 bases to trimming and J lost 2 bases, with 12 bases between them. This CDR3 region has 15 residues. Germline V CDR1 and CDR2: SGDLS, YYNGEE. The CDR3 sequence: CASSEGGDPYNEQFF. CDR3 nucleotide sequence: TGTGCCAGCAGCGAGGGGGGGGACCCCTACAATGAGCAGTTCTTC.